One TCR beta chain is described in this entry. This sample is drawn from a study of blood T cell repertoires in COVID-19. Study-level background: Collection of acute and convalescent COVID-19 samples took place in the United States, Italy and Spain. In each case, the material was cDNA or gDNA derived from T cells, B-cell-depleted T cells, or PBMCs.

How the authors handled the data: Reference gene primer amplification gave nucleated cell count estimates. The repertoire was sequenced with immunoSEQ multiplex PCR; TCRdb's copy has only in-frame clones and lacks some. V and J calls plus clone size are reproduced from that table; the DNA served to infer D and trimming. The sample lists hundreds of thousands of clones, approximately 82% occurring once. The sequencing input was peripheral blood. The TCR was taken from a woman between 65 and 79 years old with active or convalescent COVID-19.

The CDR3 is CASSPPSGHYGYTF. CDR3 coding DNA: TGTGCCAGCAGCCCCCCGTCAGGGCACTATGGCTACACCTTC. V usage is TRBV28 and J usage is TRBJ1-2, with D possibly matching TRBD1 (5 bases). Germline CDR1 and CDR2: MDHEN and SYDVKM. The CDR3 spans 14 residues. Trimming removed 6 bases at V and 3 bases at J, with 14 bases between.